The 14 T cell receptor beta chains below were found in one sample sequenced in a study of cytomegalovirus exposure and HLA in healthy donors. PCR involved 60 Vbeta and 13 Jbeta primers. The repertoire was sequenced with immunoSEQ multiplex PCR; TCRdb's copy has only in-frame clones and lacks some. The data show about 150,000 clones, about 72% seen once. Material: PBMCs. These receptors were collected from a man aged 60 to 69 in good health and CMV-seronegative.

The rearrangement links TRBV5-1 to TRBJ1-1, with a tentative D call TRBD1 (6 bases). The germline CDR1 and CDR2 sequences are SGHRS and YFSETQ. There are 16 residues in the CDR3. V was clipped by 4 bases and J by 4 bases, with 20 bases between them. CDR3 residues: CASSPQGTPEGTEAFF. The CDR3 DNA reads TGCGCCAGCAGCCCACAGGGTACCCCGGAAGGCACTGAAGCTTTCTTT.

The genes are TRBV6-4 and TRBJ1-2; D is possibly TRBD1 (5 bases). The germline gives CDR1 MRHNA, CDR2 SNTAGT. CDR3 length: 13 amino acids. V lost 0 bases and J 6 bases, leaving 8 bases between the germline ends. The CDR3 DNA reads as TGTGCCAGCAGTGACTCGTGGGGGGATGGCTACACCTTC. It encodes CASSDSWGDGYTF.

The CDR3 DNA is TGTGCCTGGAGTGTACAGGGGGCCCAGGGGGAGCTGTTTTTT. Translating gives CAWSVQGAQGELFF. The V call is TRBV30, the J call TRBJ2-2; 9 bases fit TRBD1. There are 14 residues in the CDR3. Germline assignment: CDR1 GTSNPN and CDR2 SVGIG (reference sequence). J lost 8 bases, V lost 0 bases, and 4 bases had no gene match.

This clone was detected only a few times. V and J are TRBV7-3 and TRBJ1-1; 12 bases are a match to TRBD1. This CDR3 contains 15 residues. Germline CDR1 is SGHTA and CDR2 is FQGTGA. V dropped 5 bases and J dropped 5; count of bases not matched to a gene: 6. The CDR3 region has the DNA TGTGCCAGCAGCGGGGGACAGGGGGCGGTTACTGAAGCTTTCTTT. It translates to CASSGGQGAVTEAFF.

The gene calls are TRBV6-1 and TRBJ1-5; 8 bases align to TRBD1. The CDR3 length is 15 residues. Trimming cost V 6 bases and J 4 bases; bases outside gene matches: 8. CDR1 and CDR2 from the germline V gene are MNHNS and SASEGT. CDR3 bases: TGTGCCAGCAGGCAATGGACAGGGAATAATCAGCCCCAGCATTTT. Encoded protein: CASRQWTGNNQPQHF.

The chain has TRBV10-3 and TRBJ1-2; 8 bases fit TRBD1. Germline assignment: CDR1 ENHRY and CDR2 SYGVKD. The CDR3 spans 13 residues. The trim removed 3 bases at V and 8 bases at J, leaving 5 bases unmatched. The CDR3 nucleotides read TGTGCCATCAGTGAATCAGGGGGCGGCGGCTACACCTTC. Residues: CAISESGGGGYTF.

This clone has more than one count but fewer than ten. The chain uses TRBV7-9 and TRBJ2-5; 10 nucleotides agree with TRBD2. V shed 8 bases and J 3 bases; nucleotides not matched to a gene: 9. The CDR3 totals 15 residues. Germline CDR1 is SEHNR and CDR2 is FQNEAQ (reference sequence). The CDR3 region is CASGVLAGVEETQYF. The CDR3 DNA reads as TGTGCCAGCGGTGTGCTAGCGGGAGTAGAAGAGACCCAGTACTTC.

V is TRBV5-4 and J is TRBJ2-7; 12 positions agree with TRBD2. Germline lookup yields CDR1 SGHNT and CDR2 YYREEE (reference sequence). V dropped 4 bases and J dropped 2; count of bases not matched to a gene: 4. The CDR3 covers 15 residues. The CDR3 protein is CASSPRTSGAYEQYF. DNA for the CDR3: TGTGCCAGCAGCCCGCGGACTAGCGGGGCCTACGAGCAGTACTTC.

This chain joins TRBV18 and TRBJ2-5; TRBD2 matches at 11 bases. The junction had 8 bases not matched to a gene; V was cut back by 3 bases and J by 5 bases. Germline CDR1 is KGHSH and CDR2 is LQKENI. The CDR3 has 16 amino acids. CDR3 sequence: CASSPALAGGKETQYF. CDR3 nucleotide sequence: TGTGCCAGCTCACCGGCCCTAGCGGGAGGAAAGGAGACCCAGTACTTC.

The rearrangement uses TRBV18 and TRBJ1-5; weak D call: TRBD1 (6 bases). The ends were cut back, 3 bases at V and 4 bases at J, with 16 bases in the middle. The CDR3 spans 16 residues. From germline, CDR1 is KGHSH and CDR2 LQKENI. The CDR3 is CASSPGAPTANQPQHF. CDR3 sequence (DNA): TGTGCCAGCTCACCGGGGGCCCCGACAGCTAATCAGCCCCAGCATTTT.

The CDR3 coding sequence is TGTGCCAGCAGCTTAATTGGGGGAGGGTCCTACAATGAGCAGTTCTTC. It specifies CASSLIGGGSYNEQFF. V usage is TRBV7-2 and J usage is TRBJ2-1, with 7 nucleotides matching TRBD2. CDR1 and CDR2 from the germline V gene are SGHTA and FQGNSA. The CDR3 sequence is 16 residues long. V trimming: 2 bases; J trimming: 1 base; junction bases outside the gene matches: 5.

This sequence joins TRBV18 and TRBJ2-1; 8 bases line up with TRBD1. The CDR3 runs to 15 residues. The germline V gene encodes CDR1 KGHSH and CDR2 LQKENI. V was clipped by 0 bases and J by 3 bases; unmatched bases: 1. The CDR3 bases are TGTGCCAGCTCACCACCACAGGGGGACTACAATGAGCAGTTCTTC. Encoded protein: CASSPPQGDYNEQFF.

CDR3 nucleotides: TGTGCCAGCAGTGTCCCCGGGACAGGCCAAGAGACCCAGTACTTC. Translating it yields CASSVPGTGQETQYF. The genes are TRBV28 and TRBJ2-5; 8 bases match TRBD1. Germline V gene lookup returns CDR1 MDHEN and CDR2 SYDVKM. The CDR3 sequence is 15 residues long. J was trimmed by 1 base and V by 5 bases; bases with no gene match: 6.

The rearrangement links TRBV5-4 to TRBJ2-2; 13 bases fit TRBD2. J was trimmed by 5 bases and V by 4 bases; bases with no gene match: 5. Germline V lookup: CDR1 SGHNT, CDR2 YYREEE (reference sequence). The CDR3 extends over 16 amino acids. The CDR3 reads CASSGGLAGLTGELFF. In nucleotides, the CDR3 is TGTGCCAGCAGCGGGGGACTAGCGGGATTAACCGGGGAGCTGTTTTTT. Full variable domain (rest looked up from reference TRBV5-4 and TRBJ2-2): ETGVTQSPTHLIKTRGQQVTLRCSSQSGHNTVSWYQQALGQGPQFIFQYYREEENGRGNFPPRFSGLQFPNYSSELNVNALELDDSALYLCASSGGLAGLTGELFFGEGSRLTVL.